This TCR beta chain was identified in a study of blood T cells in healthy people across ages. This clonotype was counted only a few times. A second PCR of about 7 to 12 cycles used a sample-barcoded 5' primer and a J-beta primer mix. Each CDR3 protein gets one entry after TCRdb re-called the 5' RACE reads with MiXCR. Among 450,000 to 700,000 distinct CDR3 sequences listed, about 26% were seen once. This CDR3 region has 14 residues. Germline CDR1 reads SGDLS; CDR2 reads YYNGEE. With 4 bases removed from V and 9 bases from J, the gap between germline ends came to 20 bases. This receptor was identified in a woman in her 70s in good health. The chain links TRBV9 to TRBJ2-7; D gene ambiguous. Sequencing used blood. Here the CDR3 DNA reads TGTGCCAGCAGCCCAGGTCACAATGTACTGGGGCAGTACTTC. Translated: CASSPGHNVLGQYF.